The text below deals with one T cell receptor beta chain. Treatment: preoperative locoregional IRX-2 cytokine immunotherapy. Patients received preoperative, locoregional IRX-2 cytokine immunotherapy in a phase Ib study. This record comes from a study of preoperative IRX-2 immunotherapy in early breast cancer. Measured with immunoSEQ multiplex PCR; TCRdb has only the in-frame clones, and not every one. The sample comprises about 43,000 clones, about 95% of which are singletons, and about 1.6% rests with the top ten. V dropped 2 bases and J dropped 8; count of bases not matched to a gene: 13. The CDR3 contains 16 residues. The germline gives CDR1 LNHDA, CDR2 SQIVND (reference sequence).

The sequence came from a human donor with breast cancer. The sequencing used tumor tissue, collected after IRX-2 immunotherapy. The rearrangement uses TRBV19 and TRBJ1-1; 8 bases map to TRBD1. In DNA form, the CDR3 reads TGTGCCAGTAGTATACGAAGGGGGGACAGGATTAGGGAAGCTTTCTTT. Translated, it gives CASSIRRGDRIREAFF.